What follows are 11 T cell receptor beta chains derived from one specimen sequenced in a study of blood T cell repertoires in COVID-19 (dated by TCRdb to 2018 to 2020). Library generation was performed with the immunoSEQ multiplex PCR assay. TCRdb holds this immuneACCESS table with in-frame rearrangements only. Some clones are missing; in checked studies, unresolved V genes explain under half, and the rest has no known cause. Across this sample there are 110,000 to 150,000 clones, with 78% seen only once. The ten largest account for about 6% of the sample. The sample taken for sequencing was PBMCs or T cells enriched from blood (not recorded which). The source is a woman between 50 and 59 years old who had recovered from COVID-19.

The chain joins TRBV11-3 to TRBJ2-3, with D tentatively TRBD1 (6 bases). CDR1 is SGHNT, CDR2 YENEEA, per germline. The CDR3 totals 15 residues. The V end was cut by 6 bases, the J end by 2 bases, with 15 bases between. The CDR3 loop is CASSQQGAFTDTQYF. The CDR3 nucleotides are TGTGCCAGCAGTCAACAGGGAGCATTCACAGATACGCAGTATTTT.

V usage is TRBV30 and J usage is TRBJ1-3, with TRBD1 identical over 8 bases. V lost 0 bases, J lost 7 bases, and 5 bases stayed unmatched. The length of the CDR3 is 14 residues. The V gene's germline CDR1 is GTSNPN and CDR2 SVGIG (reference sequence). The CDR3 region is CAWSVGTGSNTIYF. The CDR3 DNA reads TGTGCCTGGAGTGTAGGGACAGGTAGTAACACCATATATTTT.

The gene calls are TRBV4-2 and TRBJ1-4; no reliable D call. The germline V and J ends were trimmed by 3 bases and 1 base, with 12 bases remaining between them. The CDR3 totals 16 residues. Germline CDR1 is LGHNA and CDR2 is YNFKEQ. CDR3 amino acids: CASSQAPGGTNEKLFF. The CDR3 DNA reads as TGTGCCAGCAGCCAGGCCCCGGGAGGAACTAATGAAAAACTGTTTTTT.

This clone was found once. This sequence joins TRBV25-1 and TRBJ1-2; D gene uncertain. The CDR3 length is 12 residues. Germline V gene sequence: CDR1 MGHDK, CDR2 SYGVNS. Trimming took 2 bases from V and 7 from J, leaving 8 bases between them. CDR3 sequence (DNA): TGTGCCAGCAGTGAAGGCAGATCTGGCTACACCTTC. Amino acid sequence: CASSEGRSGYTF.

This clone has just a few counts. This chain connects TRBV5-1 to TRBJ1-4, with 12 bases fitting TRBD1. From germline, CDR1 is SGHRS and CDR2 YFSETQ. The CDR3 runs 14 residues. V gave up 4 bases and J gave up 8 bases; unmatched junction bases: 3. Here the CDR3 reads CASSPGTGGEKLFF. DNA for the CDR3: TGCGCCAGCAGCCCAGGGACAGGGGGCGAAAAACTGTTTTTT. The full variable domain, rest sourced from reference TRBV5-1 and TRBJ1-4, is KAGVTQTPRYLIKTRGQQVTLSCSPISGHRSVSWYQQTPGQGLQFLFEYFSETQRNKGNFPGRFSGRQFSNSRSEMNVSTLELGDSALYLCASSPGTGGEKLFFGSGTQLSVL.

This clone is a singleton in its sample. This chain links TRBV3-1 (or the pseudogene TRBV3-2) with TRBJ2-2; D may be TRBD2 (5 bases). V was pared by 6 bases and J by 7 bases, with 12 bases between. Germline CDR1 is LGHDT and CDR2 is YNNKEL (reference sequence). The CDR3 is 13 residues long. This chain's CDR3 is CASSLLSGGELFF. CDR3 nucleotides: TGTGCCAGCAGTCTACTGAGCGGCGGGGAGCTGTTTTTT.

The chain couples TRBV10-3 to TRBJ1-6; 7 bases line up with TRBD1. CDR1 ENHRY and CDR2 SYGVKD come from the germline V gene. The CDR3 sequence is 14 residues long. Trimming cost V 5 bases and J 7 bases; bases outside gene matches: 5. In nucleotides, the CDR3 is TGTGCCATCAGTCGGGACAGTAGGAATTCACCCCTCCACTTT. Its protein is CAISRDSRNSPLHF.

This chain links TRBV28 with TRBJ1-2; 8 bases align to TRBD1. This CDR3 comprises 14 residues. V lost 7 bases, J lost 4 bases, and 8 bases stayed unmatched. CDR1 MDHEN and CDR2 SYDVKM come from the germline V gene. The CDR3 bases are TGTGCCAGCACCCTAACGACAGGGGTCTATGGCTACACCTTC. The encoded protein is CASTLTTGVYGYTF.

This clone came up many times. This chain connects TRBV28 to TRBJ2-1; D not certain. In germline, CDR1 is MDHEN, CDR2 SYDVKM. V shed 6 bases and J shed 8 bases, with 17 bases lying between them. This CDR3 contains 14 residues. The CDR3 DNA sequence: TGTGCCAGCAGATCCGGGTCCTTAGGCTATGAGCAGTTCTTC. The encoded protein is CASRSGSLGYEQFF.

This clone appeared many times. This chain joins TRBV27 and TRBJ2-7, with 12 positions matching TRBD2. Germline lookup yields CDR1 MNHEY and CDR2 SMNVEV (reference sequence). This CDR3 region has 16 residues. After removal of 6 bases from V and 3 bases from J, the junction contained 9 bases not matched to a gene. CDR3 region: CASSQLAGGSSYEQYF. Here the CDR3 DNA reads TGTGCCAGCAGCCAACTAGCGGGGGGATCAAGCTACGAGCAGTACTTC.

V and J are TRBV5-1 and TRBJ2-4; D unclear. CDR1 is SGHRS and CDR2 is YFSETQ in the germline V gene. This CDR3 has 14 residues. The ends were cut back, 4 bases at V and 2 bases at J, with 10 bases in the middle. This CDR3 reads CASSPLRPKNIQYF. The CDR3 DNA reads TGCGCCAGCAGCCCCCTGAGGCCCAAAAACATTCAGTACTTC.